These 23 T cell receptor beta chains were sequenced from one sample in a study of graft-versus-host responses after intestinal transplantation. The authors plated about 200,000 CFSE-labeled responder cells with about 200,000 irradiated, violet-dye-labeled stimulator cells. Profiling relied on immunoSEQ multiplex PCR, and the TCRdb table lists in-frame clones only, not all of them. This sample has around 8,800 clones, with approximately 26% found just once. This specimen was alloreactive CD8+ T cells from a mixed lymphocyte reaction culture, taken before transplantation. Indicated subset: CFSE-low proliferating T cells sorted from roughly six-day pre-transplant mixed lymphocyte reaction (GvH or HvG direction). The source is a human patient who was an organ donor for intestinal transplantation.

The V gene is TRBV7-7, the J gene TRBJ2-1, with TRBD1 as a possible D gene (6 bases). Trimming stripped 0 bases from V and 8 bases from J, with 11 bases between. Germline V CDR1 and CDR2: SSHAT, FNYEAQ (reference sequence). There are 14 residues in the CDR3. The CDR3 region is CASSLAHAGDEQFF. Here the CDR3 DNA reads TGTGCCAGCAGCTTAGCCCACGCAGGGGATGAGCAGTTCTTC.

The J gene is TRBJ2-4, the V gene TRBV5-4, with D possibly TRBD2 on 6 matching bases. Germline V lookup: CDR1 SGHNT, CDR2 YYREEE (reference sequence). Deletions cut 3 bases from V and 6 bases from J, with 13 bases between. The CDR3 covers 14 residues. The CDR3 loop reads CASSSAEEGNIQYF. The CDR3, as DNA: TGTGCCAGCAGCTCAGCGGAGGAGGGAAACATTCAGTACTTC.

By share, this clone ranks as medium-sized (0.01 to 0.1%). Distinct nucleotide sequences in the sample also encode this CDR3. V and J are TRBV30 and TRBJ2-1; possibly TRBD2 for D (7 bases). The V gene lost 1 base and the J gene lost 6 bases, with 13 bases spanning the gap. Germline CDR1 is GTSNPN and CDR2 is SVGIG (reference sequence). This CDR3 is 14 amino acids long. CDR3 nucleotides: TGTGCCTGGAGTGACGGGGGGCGGGGCAATGAGCAGTTCTTC. It codes for CAWSDGGRGNEQFF.

The chain recombines TRBV6-9 with TRBJ2-1; 8 nucleotides match TRBD2. Germline V CDR1 and CDR2: MNHGY, SVAAGI. This CDR3 comprises 14 residues. V shed 6 bases, J shed 8 bases, and the junction held 9 bases outside the gene matches. The CDR3 DNA follows: TGTGCCAGCAGCCCCTCGGGGGGGCCGTATGAGCAGTTCTTC. This encodes CASSPSGGPYEQFF.

This clone is labeled medium-sized. The chain recombines TRBV13 with TRBJ2-1; D gene ambiguous. The CDR3 has 14 residues. Germline CDR1 PRHDT, CDR2 FYEKMQ (reference sequence). The ends were cut back, 3 bases at V and 6 bases at J, with 12 bases in the middle. CDR3 coding DNA: TGTGCCAGCAGCTTTACCTCTTATGGCAATGAGCAGTTCTTC. Amino acids: CASSFTSYGNEQFF.

This clone has just a few counts. The rearrangement uses TRBV29-1 and TRBJ2-2; D unresolved. Germline V CDR1 and CDR2: SQVTM, ANQGSEA. Trimming removed 7 bases from V and 1 base from J, with 10 bases in between. The CDR3 consists of 13 residues. The CDR3 protein is CSGGGLNTGELFF. The CDR3 DNA follows: TGCAGCGGTGGCGGCTTGAACACCGGGGAGCTGTTTTTT.

In its sample, this clone was seen a few times. The V call is TRBV5-4, the J call TRBJ2-7, with 16 bases fitting TRBD2. Germline CDR1 SGHNT, CDR2 YYREEE (reference sequence). The CDR3 is 17 residues long. J gave up 6 bases and V 3 bases, and 9 bases lay outside the gene matches. This CDR3 reads CASSWGPGLAGGPEQYF. The CDR3 bases are TGTGCCAGCAGCTGGGGGCCGGGACTAGCGGGAGGGCCCGAGCAGTACTTC.

This clone was observed a handful of times. This chain links TRBV11-3 with TRBJ2-5, with D uncertain. The end of the DNA aligns better with TRBJ2-7, so the J call may be wrong. CDR1 and CDR2 (germline): SGHNT, YENEEA. The length of the CDR3 is 13 residues. The CDR3 sequence: CASSLEAGYEQYF. CDR3 nucleotides: TGTGCCAGCAGCTTAGAAGCTGGCTACGAGCAGTACTTC.

A note on this clone: This may be a read error: a much more frequent sequence differs by one nucleotide. DNA for the CDR3: TGCAGTGTCAAAGAATCCTATGGCTACACCTTC. Protein sequence: CSVKESYGYTF. The rearrangement uses TRBV20-1 and TRBJ1-2; D ambiguous. The CDR3 is made up of 11 amino acids. Deletions cut 7 bases from V and 4 bases from J, with 10 bases between. Germline CDR1 DFQATT, CDR2 SNEGSKA (reference sequence).

This clone was observed a few times. J is TRBJ2-5 and V is TRBV5-1; 13 bases line up with TRBD2. V lost 4 bases to trimming and J lost 4 bases; unmatched junction nucleotides: 4. Per the germline V gene, CDR1 is SGHRS and CDR2 is YFSETQ. This CDR3 is 15 amino acids long. The DNA of the CDR3 is TGCGCCAGCAGCCCAGGGACTAGCGGGGCAGAGACCCAGTACTTC. It specifies CASSPGTSGAETQYF.

This clone rates as medium-sized (0.01 to 0.1%). The chain combines TRBV6-5 with TRBJ2-5, with 12 bases lining up with TRBD2. With 4 bases clipped from V and 5 bases from J, the junction kept 8 bases outside the gene matches. This CDR3 is 16 amino acids long. The germline V gene encodes CDR1 MNHEY and CDR2 SVGAGI. The CDR3 DNA reads as TGTGCCAGCAGTTTCGCCGGGACTAGCGGGTTGGAGACCCAGTACTTC. Translation gives CASSFAGTSGLETQYF.

This clone appeared a few times. The same CDR3 also results from other DNA sequences found in this sample. The gene calls are TRBV7-6 and TRBJ2-7, with a tentative D call TRBD2 (6 bases). The CDR3 runs 13 residues. V was shortened by 2 bases and J by 2 bases, with 7 bases between the two germline ends. Per germline, CDR1 SGHVS and CDR2 FNYEAQ. The CDR3 sequence is CASSLRLAYEQYF. Here the CDR3 DNA reads TGTGCCAGCAGCTTAAGACTAGCCTACGAGCAGTACTTC.

This clone was seen a few times. This rearrangement joins TRBV4-2 to TRBJ1-4; D is possibly TRBD1 (6 bases). The V gene lost 3 bases and the J gene lost 8 bases, with 13 bases spanning the gap. CDR3 size: 14 residues. CDR1 and CDR2 (germline): LGHNA, YNFKEQ. The CDR3 protein is CASSQLGQWEKLFF. CDR3 nucleotide sequence: TGTGCCAGCAGCCAGCTCGGACAGTGGGAAAAACTGTTTTTT.

In regard to this clone: A junction end diverges from the germline sequence, so it may reflect a read error. The chain uses TRBV5-1 and TRBJ1-1; D gene ambiguous. The germline V gene has CDR1 SGHRS and CDR2 YFSETQ. CDR3 length: 12 amino acids. CDR3 sequence: CASSPGNTEAFF. The CDR3 region has the DNA TGTGCCAGCAGTCCGGGGAACACTGAAGCTTTCTTT.

The chain links TRBV11-3 to TRBJ2-3; 12 bases agree with TRBD2. The trim removed 5 bases at V and 2 bases at J, leaving 5 bases unmatched. Germline values: CDR1 SGHNT, CDR2 YENEEA. The CDR3 length is 16 residues. In DNA form, the CDR3 reads TGTGCCAGCAGCAGTTGGACTAGCGGGGACACAGATACGCAGTATTTT. Its translation: CASSSWTSGDTDTQYF. Based on the CDR3 plus reference TRBV11-3 and TRBJ2-3, the full variable domain is EAGVVQSPRYKIIEKKQPVAFWCNPISGHNTLYWYLQNLGQGPELLIRYENEEAVDDSQLPKDRFSAERLKGVDSTLKIQPAELGDSAVYLCASSSWTSGDTDTQYFGPGTRLTVL.

The chain has TRBV5-3 and TRBJ1-2, with 8 bases fitting TRBD1. TRBV5-3 belongs to the ORF category, with a function that is uncertain. The CDR3 sequence is 14 residues long. The trim removed 8 bases at V and 7 bases at J, leaving 13 bases unmatched. Here the CDR3 reads CASSPEGQVFGYTF. In nucleotides, the CDR3 is TGTGCCAGCAGCCCCGAGGGACAGGTCTTTGGCTACACCTTC.

Only a few counts were recorded for this clone. V usage is TRBV6-5 and J usage is TRBJ2-7, with D perhaps matching TRBD1 or TRBD2 (5 bases each). The V end was cut by 4 bases, the J end by 3 bases, with 13 bases between. This CDR3 is 14 amino acids long. Germline V lookup: CDR1 MNHEY, CDR2 SVGAGI. CDR3 residues: CASSSPGPNYEQYF. The CDR3 nucleotides read TGTGCCAGCAGTTCCCCGGGACCCAACTACGAGCAGTACTTC.

V is TRBV11-3 and J is TRBJ2-3, with D maybe TRBD2 (5 bases). CDR3 size: 13 residues. The V and J ends lost 5 bases and 2 bases respectively, with 8 bases between them. Germline V lookup: CDR1 SGHNT, CDR2 YENEEA. Here the CDR3 DNA reads TGTGCCAGCAGCGGCCGGGACACAGATACGCAGTATTTT. As protein: CASSGRDTDTQYF.

This clone was counted between two and nine times. This could be a read error, since a much larger clone is one nucleotide away. The V and J genes are TRBV27 and TRBJ1-2, with unresolved D. The germline CDR1 and CDR2 sequences are MNHEY and SMNVEV (reference sequence). Trimming removed 3 bases at V and 7 bases at J, with 12 bases between. The CDR3 extends over 13 amino acids. The chain's CDR3 is CASSFSDAPGYTF. CDR3 DNA: TGTGCCAGCAGTTTTAGCGATGCTCCTGGCTACACCTTC.

The chain is built from TRBV6-5 and TRBJ2-2; D is unclear. The CDR3 is 14 amino acids. Germline CDR1 is MNHEY and CDR2 is SVGAGI. V lost 1 base and J 2 bases, leaving 5 bases between the germline ends. The CDR3 sequence: CASSYYRNTGELFF. The CDR3 DNA follows: TGTGCCAGCAGTTACTACAGAAACACCGGGGAGCTGTTTTTT.

V and J are TRBV10-3 and TRBJ2-3; D not certain. CDR1 ENHRY and CDR2 SYGVKD come from the germline V gene. Trimming removed 0 bases from V and 4 bases from J, with 5 bases in between. The CDR3 totals 13 residues. The CDR3, as DNA: TGTGCCATCAGTGAGTCCCTAGCAGATACGCAGTATTTT. Its translation is CAISESLADTQYF.

The V call is TRBV5-6, the J call TRBJ2-3, with unresolved D. This CDR3 is 15 amino acids long. Trimming shortened V by 2 bases and J by 0 bases, and 10 bases separated the two germline ends. CDR1 and CDR2 (germline): SGHDT, YYEEEE. The CDR3 bases are TGTGCCAGCAGCTTCTTACCGACAAGCACAGATACGCAGTATTTT. Residues: CASSFLPTSTDTQYF.

This chain connects TRBV5-6 to TRBJ2-7; tentatively, D is TRBD1 or TRBD2 (5 bases each). In germline, CDR1 is SGHDT, CDR2 YYEEEE. The germline V and J ends were trimmed by 2 bases and 0 bases, with 9 bases remaining between them. The CDR3 is 14 residues long. The CDR3 DNA sequence: TGTGCCAGCAGCTTATGGGGGAGCTCCTACGAGCAGTACTTC. It encodes CASSLWGSSYEQYF.